Each of the 17 T cell receptor beta chains below was sequenced from the same sample in a study of shared clonotypes between healthy human individuals. Measured with immunoSEQ multiplex PCR; TCRdb has only the in-frame clones, and not every one. The sample lists a few million clones, more than 90% occurring once. Sequencing input: naive CD4+ T cells sorted from blood. Subset: CD45RA+ positively selected. All receptors come from a young man in good health.

The chain uses TRBV7-3 and TRBJ2-3, with TRBD2 as a possible D gene (6 bases). Germline values: CDR1 SGHTA, CDR2 FQGTGA. V lost 3 bases and J 3 bases, leaving 22 bases between the germline ends. The CDR3 sequence is 18 residues long. CDR3 nucleotide sequence: TGTGCCAGCAGCTTGACGTCCGCCGGGACTCTCAGGACAGATACGCAGTATTTT. This translates into CASSLTSAGTLRTDTQYF.

This chain uses TRBV7-8 with TRBJ2-3, with TRBD2 matching 7 bases. CDR1 SGHVS and CDR2 FQNEAQ come from the germline V gene. There are 18 residues in the CDR3. Trimming at V came to 2 bases and at J to 4 bases, leaving 15 bases not matched to a gene. The DNA of the CDR3 is TGTGCCAGCAGCTTAACCGCGACCCAGCGGGGTTTCGCAGATACGCAGTATTTT. Its protein is CASSLTATQRGFADTQYF.

This chain joins TRBV5-6 and TRBJ2-3; D may be TRBD1 (5 bases). CDR3 size: 14 residues. Per germline, CDR1 SGHDT and CDR2 YYEEEE. V shed 0 bases and J shed 10 bases, with 15 bases lying between them. This chain's CDR3 is CASSLVAGWESQYF. DNA for the CDR3: TGTGCCAGCAGCTTGGTGGCAGGGTGGGAATCGCAGTATTTT.

The rearrangement links TRBV29-1 to TRBJ2-3; no reliable D call. Germline CDR1 and CDR2: SQVTM and ANQGSEA. V was clipped by 5 bases and J by 0 bases, with 9 bases between them. The CDR3 is 13 residues long. The CDR3 is CSVKIPSTDTQYF. CDR3 bases: TGCAGCGTTAAGATACCCAGCACAGATACGCAGTATTTT.

Remarks on this clone: The identical CDR3 is also encoded by other nucleotide sequences in the sample. The J gene is TRBJ1-6, the V gene TRBV5-1; D unresolved. Trimming shortened V by 0 bases and J by 8 bases, and 9 bases separated the two germline ends. Germline loops: CDR1 SGHRS, CDR2 YFSETQ. The CDR3 extends over 14 amino acids. The CDR3 DNA sequence: TGCGCCAGCAGCTTGGAGGGAAGTTATTCACCCCTCCACTTT. This translates into CASSLEGSYSPLHF.

J is TRBJ2-7 and V is TRBV5-4; D is undetermined. Per the germline V gene, CDR1 is SGHNT and CDR2 is YYREEE (reference sequence). CDR3 size: 15 residues. V lost 0 bases and J lost 1, with 11 bases in between. The CDR3 sequence: CASSLEGLRSYEQYF. The CDR3 DNA follows: TGTGCCAGCAGCTTGGAAGGGCTGAGGTCCTACGAGCAGTACTTC.

The chain couples TRBV5-8 to TRBJ2-5; 7 nucleotides match TRBD1. This CDR3 spans 13 amino acids. V lost 3 bases and J lost 9; bases outside the gene matches: 8. CDR1 is SGHTS, CDR2 YDEGEE, per germline. CDR3 nucleotide sequence: TGTGCCAGCAGCTGGGACAGCCCGGGCGCCCAGTACTTC. Encoded protein: CASSWDSPGAQYF.

This chain connects TRBV29-1 to TRBJ2-2, with TRBD1 matching 10 bases. The V gene end was trimmed by 5 bases and the J gene end by 7 bases; junction bases not matched to a gene: 7. Germline lookup yields CDR1 SQVTM and CDR2 ANQGSEA. The CDR3 extends over 14 amino acids. The CDR3 region has the DNA TGCAGCGTTCCCAGGACAGGGGGGATCGGGGAGCTGTTTTTT. Translated: CSVPRTGGIGELFF.

V gene TRBV21-1 combines with J gene TRBJ2-7; the listed D gene, TRBD1, was not tested against the DNA. TRBV21-1 is designated a pseudogene. The CDR3 has 21 amino acids. CDR3 sequence (DNA): TGTGCCAGCAGTAAACCCACCAAAGGACAGTCCTCTCAGGGGGTCTCCTACGAGCAGTACTTC. Translation gives CASSKPTKGQSSQGVSYEQYF.

This chain connects TRBV29-1 to TRBJ2-1; perhaps TRBD1 as D (6 bases). The CDR3 consists of 14 residues. Trimming took 6 bases from V and 1 from J, leaving 13 bases between them. Germline-derived CDR1 and CDR2 are SQVTM and ANQGSEA. The CDR3 is CSVPQGKSYNEQFF. CDR3 coding DNA: TGCAGCGTCCCACAGGGAAAGTCCTACAATGAGCAGTTCTTC.

The chain combines TRBV5-1 with TRBJ2-1, with a possible D match to TRBD2 (6 bases). CDR1 is SGHRS and CDR2 is YFSETQ in the germline V gene. V was cut by 5 bases and J by 5 bases, with 8 bases left in between. The CDR3 length is 12 residues. This CDR3 reads CASRPGDNEQFF. CDR3 sequence (DNA): TGCGCCAGCAGGCCGGGAGACAATGAGCAGTTCTTC. Filled out from reference TRBV5-1 and TRBJ2-1, the complete variable domain reads KAGVTQTPRYLIKTRGQQVTLSCSPISGHRSVSWYQQTPGQGLQFLFEYFSETQRNKGNFPGRFSGRQFSNSRSEMNVSTLELGDSALYLCASRPGDNEQFFGPGTRLTVL.

The rearrangement uses TRBV2 and TRBJ1-3; unclear D gene. Germline V gene data show CDR1 as SNHLY and CDR2 as FYNNEI. The CDR3 covers 17 residues. The germline V and J ends were trimmed by 7 bases and 0 bases, with 19 bases remaining between them. The CDR3 reads CASIGGPAGSSGNTIYF. CDR3 nucleotide sequence: TGTGCCAGCATTGGAGGCCCCGCGGGGAGCTCTGGAAACACCATATATTTT.

The chain links TRBV4-3 to TRBJ1-6; D unclear. The germline CDR1 and CDR2 sequences are LGHNA and YSLEER. Deletions cut 0 bases from V and 0 bases from J, with 6 bases between. The CDR3 totals 16 residues. In nucleotides, the CDR3 is TGCGCCAGCAGCCAAGATCAGTTCTCCTATAATTCACCCCTCCACTTT. It codes for CASSQDQFSYNSPLHF.

The V call is TRBV29-1, the J call TRBJ1-1; 7 nucleotides match TRBD1. The trim removed 3 bases at V and 1 base at J, leaving 2 bases unmatched. The CDR3 is 13 amino acids. Looked up from germline, CDR1 is SQVTM and CDR2 is ANQGSEA. The CDR3 loop reads CSVENRGNTEAFF. CDR3 nucleotides: TGCAGCGTTGAGAACAGGGGGAACACTGAAGCTTTCTTT. Looking up the rest from reference TRBV29-1 and TRBJ1-1 gives the full variable domain: SAVISQKPSRDICQRGTSLTIQCQVDSQVTMMFWYRQQPGQSLTLIATANQGSEATYESGFVIDKFPISRPNLTFSTLTVSNMSPEDSSIYLCSVENRGNTEAFFGQGTRLTVV.

This clone showed up just once. This sequence joins TRBV2 and TRBJ2-3; tentatively, D is TRBD2 (7 bases). Germline loops: CDR1 SNHLY, CDR2 FYNNEI. The CDR3 has 16 amino acids. V lost 9 bases and J 3 bases, leaving 22 bases between the germline ends. The CDR3 nucleotides read TGTGCCAGTCGGGGGCGGGCGGGAGTTCTAACAGATACGCAGTATTTT. This codes for CASRGRAGVLTDTQYF.

The V gene is TRBV18, the J gene TRBJ2-7; D remains unclear. CDR1 and CDR2 (germline): KGHSH, LQKENI. V shed 3 bases and J shed 3 bases, with 9 bases lying between them. The CDR3 has 13 residues. The CDR3 loop reads CASSPDLNYEQYF. CDR3 nucleotide sequence: TGTGCCAGCTCACCGGACCTTAACTACGAGCAGTACTTC.

The rearrangement joins TRBV4-1 to TRBJ2-3; 9 bases are shared with TRBD2. The germline gives CDR1 MGHRA, CDR2 YSYEKL. Trimming cost V 3 bases and J 4 bases; bases outside gene matches: 5. The CDR3 length is 15 residues. DNA for the CDR3: TGCGCCAGCAGCCATAATAGCGGGAGAGCAGATACGCAGTATTTT. Its protein product is CASSHNSGRADTQYF.